The 14 T cell receptor beta chains reported below all come from one sample, sequenced in a study of chemoradiotherapy in HPV16-positive cancers. Data came from immunoSEQ multiplex PCR; TCRdb stores just in-frame clones and leaves some out. The sample includes some 19,000 clones, 70% to 90% of them seen just once. Sequencing was performed on blood, taken from a patient who underwent chemoradiotherapy. These receptors came from a human donor with HPV-associated anogenital cancer.

This clone was observed once. The CDR3 DNA sequence: TGTGCCAGCACATCGGGGAACACCGGGGAGCTGTTTTTT. This sequence encodes CASTSGNTGELFF. V and J are TRBV9 and TRBJ2-2, with D unresolved. This CDR3 is 13 amino acids long. Trimming cost V 6 bases and J 1 base, with 7 bases left between them. The V gene's germline CDR1 is SGDLS and CDR2 YYNGEE.

The chain recombines TRBV4-3 with TRBJ1-2; unclear D gene. The CDR3 is made up of 11 amino acids. The germline V gene encodes CDR1 LGHNA and CDR2 YSLEER. Trimming pared 3 bases from V and 8 bases from J, leaving 7 bases between. In nucleotides, the CDR3 is TGCGCCAGCAGCCATGAGGAGGGCTACACCTTC. Its translation is CASSHEEGYTF.

This chain connects TRBV19 to TRBJ1-6; 10 bases align to TRBD1. From germline, CDR1 is LNHDA and CDR2 SQIVND (reference sequence). V dropped 5 bases and J dropped 9; count of bases not matched to a gene: 7. The CDR3 loop spans 15 amino acids. The CDR3 sequence: CASSVGTGDFSPLHF. The DNA for the CDR3 is TGTGCCAGTAGTGTTGGGACAGGGGACTTTTCACCCCTCCACTTT.

The count of this clone is one. The chain has TRBV19 and TRBJ2-2; D uncertain. In germline, CDR1 is LNHDA, CDR2 SQIVND (reference sequence). The V end was cut by 5 bases, the J end by 7 bases, with 14 bases between. The CDR3 totals 14 residues. Here the CDR3 DNA reads TGTGCCAGTAGTCGCCCTCCCCCAGGCGGGGAGCTGTTTTTT. Amino acids: CASSRPPPGGELFF.

The table lists this clone with a count of one. The chain combines TRBV9 with TRBJ2-1; D is unclear. This CDR3 comprises 15 residues. The V end was cut by 7 bases, the J end by 2 bases, with 16 bases between. The germline V gene has CDR1 SGDLS and CDR2 YYNGEE. In nucleotides, the CDR3 is TGTGCCAGCGGGCAAGAACCAGGTACCTACAATGAGCAGTTCTTC. Protein: CASGQEPGTYNEQFF. Supplemented by reference TRBV9 and TRBJ2-1, the full variable domain reads DSGVTQTPKHLITATGQRVTLRCSPRSGDLSVYWYQQSLDQGLQFLIQYYNGEERAKGNILERFSAQQFPDLHSELNLSSLELGDSALYFCASGQEPGTYNEQFFGPGTRLTVL.

The chain employs TRBV11-3 and TRBJ2-5; the match to TRBD2 covers 10 bases. J lost 6 bases, V lost 2 bases, and 15 bases had no gene match. From germline, CDR1 is SGHNT and CDR2 YENEEA. CDR3 length: 18 amino acids. CDR3 nucleotide sequence: TGTGCCAGCAGCTTAATGTTAAGCGGGGGGGCCGAGGCTAAGACCCAGTACTTC. It yields the protein CASSLMLSGGAEAKTQYF.

This clone was detected only once. This chain connects TRBV11-3 to TRBJ2-2, with TRBD1 identical over 7 bases. The trim removed 6 bases at V and 6 bases at J, leaving 1 base unmatched. Germline values: CDR1 SGHNT, CDR2 YENEEA. CDR3 length equals 12 residues. DNA for the CDR3: TGTGCCAGCAGTCAGGGGGCCGGGGAGCTGTTTTTT. This gives the protein CASSQGAGELFF.

The chain employs TRBV7-2 and TRBJ1-2; no firm D call. V was shortened by 0 bases and J by 4 bases, with 12 bases between the two germline ends. The germline V gene encodes CDR1 SGHTA and CDR2 FQGNSA. The CDR3 consists of 15 residues. The CDR3 here is CASSLARRSSYGYTF. CDR3 DNA: TGTGCCAGCAGCTTAGCAAGAAGGTCTAGCTATGGCTACACCTTC.

V usage is TRBV19 and J usage is TRBJ2-7, with TRBD1 identical over 9 bases. The V gene end was trimmed by 8 bases and the J gene end by 2 bases; junction bases not matched to a gene: 10. Looked up from germline, CDR1 is LNHDA and CDR2 is SQIVND (reference sequence). The CDR3 extends over 15 amino acids. This chain's CDR3 is CASGGGTGMTYEQYF. CDR3 nucleotide sequence: TGTGCCAGTGGGGGCGGGACAGGGATGACCTACGAGCAGTACTTC.

The chain recombines TRBV5-8 with TRBJ2-7, with D hard to call. Germline V gene lookup returns CDR1 SGHTS and CDR2 YDEGEE. Between the trimmed V and J ends, which lost 3 bases and 0 bases, there was a span of 10 bases. This CDR3 is 14 amino acids long. CDR3: CASSSRLISYEQYF. DNA for the CDR3: TGTGCCAGCAGCTCCAGACTGATCTCCTACGAGCAGTACTTC.

This rearrangement joins TRBV29-1 to TRBJ1-2, with D maybe TRBD1 (5 bases). CDR3 length equals 13 residues. The germline V gene has CDR1 SQVTM and CDR2 ANQGSEA. Trimming took 3 bases from V and 4 from J, leaving 12 bases between them. CDR3 sequence (DNA): TGCAGCGTTGAGAAGGAGGGGTTCTATGGCTACACCTTC. Its protein product is CSVEKEGFYGYTF.

The chain carries TRBV12-5 and TRBJ1-6, with 10 bases fitting TRBD1. The germline gives CDR1 LGHNT, CDR2 FRNRAP. The length of the CDR3 is 16 residues. The trim removed 5 bases at V and 7 bases at J, leaving 8 bases unmatched. In DNA, the CDR3 is TGTGCTAGTGGTCCAGCCGACAGGGGGCAAAATTCACCCCTCCACTTT. Protein sequence: CASGPADRGQNSPLHF. The full variable domain, rest sourced from reference TRBV12-5 and TRBJ1-6, is DARVTQTPRHKVTEMGQEVTMRCQPILGHNTVFWYRQTMMQGLELLAYFRNRAPLDDSGMPKDRFSAEMPDATLATLKIQPSEPRDSAVYFCASGPADRGQNSPLHFGNGTRLTVT.

This clone was recorded only once. The chain is built from TRBV9 and TRBJ2-3; a weak D match, TRBD2 (5 bases). Trimming shortened V by 0 bases and J by 1 base, and 15 bases separated the two germline ends. CDR3 size: 17 residues. Looked up from germline, CDR1 is SGDLS and CDR2 is YYNGEE. CDR3 sequence (DNA): TGTGCCAGCAGCGTAGGTCCCCAGCGGTCCGGCACAGATACGCAGTATTTT. This translates into CASSVGPQRSGTDTQYF.

The V gene is TRBV6-5, the J gene TRBJ1-2; TRBD1 matches at 7 bases. This CDR3 contains 15 residues. Germline lookup yields CDR1 MNHEY and CDR2 SVGAGI. The V gene end was trimmed by 4 bases and the J gene end by 3 bases; junction bases not matched to a gene: 8. The CDR3 loop reads CASSLRTGFYYGYTF. The CDR3 DNA sequence: TGTGCCAGCAGTTTACGGACAGGCTTCTACTATGGCTACACCTTC.